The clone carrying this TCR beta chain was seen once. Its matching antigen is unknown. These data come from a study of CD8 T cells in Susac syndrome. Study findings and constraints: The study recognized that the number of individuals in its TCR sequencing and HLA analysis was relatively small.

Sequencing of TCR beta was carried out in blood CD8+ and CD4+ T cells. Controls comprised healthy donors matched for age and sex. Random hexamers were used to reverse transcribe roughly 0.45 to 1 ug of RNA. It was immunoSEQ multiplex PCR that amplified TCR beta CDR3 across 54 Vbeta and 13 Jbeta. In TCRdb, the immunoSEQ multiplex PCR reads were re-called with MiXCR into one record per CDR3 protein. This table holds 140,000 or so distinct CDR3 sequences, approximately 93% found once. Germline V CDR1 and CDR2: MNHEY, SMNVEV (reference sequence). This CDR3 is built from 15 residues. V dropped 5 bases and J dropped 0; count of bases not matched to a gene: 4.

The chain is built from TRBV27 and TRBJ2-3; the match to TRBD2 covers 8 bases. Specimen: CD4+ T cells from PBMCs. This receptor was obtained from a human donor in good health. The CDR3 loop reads CASSLRTSSTDTQYF. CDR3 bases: TGTGCCAGCAGTCTAAGGACTAGCAGCACAGATACGCAGTATTTT.